The 11 T cell receptor beta chains in this list originate from one sample, sequenced in a study of blood T cell repertoires in COVID-19. Using immunoSEQ multiplex PCR, the repertoire was profiled, and TCRdb retains in-frame clones only, with some absent. The sample lists around 300,000 clones, about 90% occurring once. Sequencing was carried out using peripheral blood. The receptors come from a woman younger than 45 with COVID-19, enrolled during active disease.

The chain is built from TRBV9 and TRBJ1-1; D perhaps matches TRBD1 (5 bases). Per germline, CDR1 SGDLS and CDR2 YYNGEE. Trimming took off 7 bases at V and 1 base at J, with 20 bases between the two ends. The length of the CDR3 is 16 residues. CDR3: CASCQSAGTPNTEAFF. The CDR3 nucleotides read TGTGCCAGCTGCCAATCAGCGGGGACTCCGAACACTGAAGCTTTCTTT.

This clone occurred a few times. The J gene is TRBJ1-2, the V gene TRBV7-8, with D tentatively TRBD1 (6 bases). The germline V and J ends were trimmed by 2 bases and 2 bases, with 9 bases remaining between them. Germline lookup yields CDR1 SGHVS and CDR2 FQNEAQ. This CDR3 comprises 14 residues. CDR3 amino acids: CASSLTGQNYGYTF. CDR3 sequence (DNA): TGTGCCAGCAGCTTAACTGGACAGAACTATGGCTACACCTTC.

The rearrangement joins TRBV2 to TRBJ2-5, with a tentative D call TRBD1 (5 bases). Germline CDR1 reads SNHLY; CDR2 reads FYNNEI. The CDR3 totals 11 residues. V was pared by 10 bases and J by 4 bases, with 10 bases between. The CDR3 DNA sequence: TGTGCCAAAGGGGTAGCAGAGACCCAGTACTTC. It yields the protein CAKGVAETQYF.

This chain connects TRBV15 to TRBJ2-7; no firm D call. The germline gives CDR1 LNHNV, CDR2 YYDKDF (reference sequence). The CDR3 runs 14 residues. Trimming shortened V by 1 base and J by 2 bases, and 9 bases separated the two germline ends. The CDR3 DNA is TGTGCCACCAGCAGAGGCGCGATGGCCTACGAGCAGTACTTC. This gives the protein CATSRGAMAYEQYF.

This chain joins TRBV6-2 or TRBV6-3 and TRBJ1-2; TRBD1 matches at 8 bases. V dropped 5 bases and J dropped 4; count of bases not matched to a gene: 15. The CDR3 consists of 17 residues. The V gene's germline CDR1 is MNHEY and CDR2 SVGEGT. CDR3 coding DNA: TGTGCCAGCAGTCCCCTGATCCTCAGGGGGCCCATCTATGGCTACACCTTC. Protein sequence: CASSPLILRGPIYGYTF.

This rearrangement joins TRBV9 to TRBJ1-4, with unresolved D. Trimming stripped 3 bases from V and 2 bases from J, with 11 bases between. The CDR3 extends over 15 amino acids. The V gene's germline CDR1 is SGDLS and CDR2 YYNGEE. Here the CDR3 reads CASSGAADTNEKLFF. DNA of the CDR3: TGTGCCAGCAGCGGGGCAGCCGACACTAATGAAAAACTGTTTTTT.

The V gene is TRBV18, the J gene TRBJ1-1; a weak D match, TRBD1 (5 bases). The CDR3 runs 13 residues. From germline, CDR1 is KGHSH and CDR2 LQKENI. Trimming removed 1 base from V and 8 bases from J, with 11 bases in between. As DNA, the CDR3 is TGTGCCAGCTCACCACAAAACTCAGGGGAAGCTTTCTTT. This codes for CASSPQNSGEAFF.

J is TRBJ1-1 and V is TRBV19; D remains ambiguous. The CDR3 length is 15 residues. Germline CDR1 reads LNHDA; CDR2 reads SQIVND (reference sequence). Trimming removed 1 base from V and 1 base from J, with 10 bases in between. This chain's CDR3 is CASSIGGSKNTEAFF. CDR3 nucleotides: TGTGCCAGTAGTATAGGCGGCAGCAAGAACACTGAAGCTTTCTTT.

The chain combines TRBV7-2 with TRBJ1-1; a possible D gene is TRBD1 (6 bases). The CDR3 consists of 14 residues. The V and J ends lost 2 bases and 6 bases respectively, with 13 bases between them. Germline assignment: CDR1 SGHTA and CDR2 FQGNSA. CDR3 coding DNA: TGTGCCAGCAGCTTAAGACGGGGGGGCTCTGAAGCTTTCTTT. As protein: CASSLRRGGSEAFF.

This sequence joins TRBV18 and TRBJ1-5; 11 bases fit TRBD1. The V segment lost 2 bases and the J segment 0 bases; nucleotides outside the gene matches: 3. The CDR3 runs to 17 residues. The germline gives CDR1 KGHSH, CDR2 LQKENI. CDR3 sequence: CASSPGTGGGSNQPQHF. The CDR3 DNA reads as TGTGCCAGCTCACCAGGGACAGGGGGAGGTAGCAATCAGCCCCAGCATTTT.

The chain couples TRBV3-1 (or the pseudogene TRBV3-2) to TRBJ2-3; D not certain. With 0 bases removed from V and 3 bases from J, the gap between germline ends came to 7 bases. The CDR3 covers 14 residues. The germline CDR1 and CDR2 sequences are LGHDT and YNNKEL (reference sequence). CDR3 sequence reads: CASSQDPSTDTQYF. The CDR3 DNA sequence: TGTGCCAGCAGCCAAGATCCATCAACAGATACGCAGTATTTT.